Below are 26 T cell receptor beta chains sequenced from a single sample in a study of T cell responses to AZD1222 COVID-19 vaccine. The table came from immunoSEQ multiplex PCR; TCRdb's copy has only in-frame clones and leaves some out. The sample holds over 85,000 clones, over 85% seen once. The source was peripheral blood, collected 28 days after the second AZD1222 dose. Receptors originate from an adult who received the AZD1222 COVID-19 vaccine.

This rearrangement joins TRBV9 to TRBJ2-1; D possibly uses TRBD1 or TRBD2 (6 bases each). The CDR3 consists of 15 residues. Per the germline V gene, CDR1 is SGDLS and CDR2 is YYNGEE. Trimming removed 4 bases from V and 5 bases from J, with 16 bases in between. CDR3 amino acids: CASSSSGGPNNEQFF. The CDR3 DNA reads as TGTGCCAGCAGCTCCAGTGGGGGGCCGAACAATGAGCAGTTCTTC. The full variable domain, its missing parts supplied by reference TRBV9 and TRBJ2-1, is DSGVTQTPKHLITATGQRVTLRCSPRSGDLSVYWYQQSLDQGLQFLIQYYNGEERAKGNILERFSAQQFPDLHSELNLSSLELGDSALYFCASSSSGGPNNEQFFGPGTRLTVL.

J is TRBJ2-1 and V is TRBV4-3; D not certain. With 0 bases removed from V and 1 base from J, the gap between germline ends came to 19 bases. CDR1 is LGHNA and CDR2 is YSLEER in the germline V gene. CDR3 length: 19 residues. Written as DNA, the CDR3 is TGCGCCAGCAGCCAAGATCTTTCAGCCCCGCTGAGGTCCTACAATGAGCAGTTCTTC. As protein: CASSQDLSAPLRSYNEQFF.

V usage is TRBV4-1 and J usage is TRBJ1-5; D is perhaps TRBD1 (5 bases). Germline CDR1 and CDR2: MGHRA and YSYEKL. CDR3 size: 17 residues. Trimming pared 3 bases from V and 2 bases from J, leaving 17 bases between. CDR3 loop: CASSQQVTGRGNQPQHF. The DNA for the CDR3 is TGCGCCAGCAGCCAGCAAGTTACCGGCAGGGGCAATCAGCCCCAGCATTTT.

The rearrangement joins TRBV7-2 to TRBJ2-7; D unresolved. V shed 3 bases and J shed 0 bases, with 9 bases lying between them. Germline CDR1 and CDR2: SGHTA and FQGNSA. The CDR3 runs to 14 residues. CDR3 protein: CASSLWVTSYEQYF. The CDR3 coding sequence is TGTGCCAGCAGCTTGTGGGTTACCTCCTACGAGCAGTACTTC. Using reference TRBV7-2 and TRBJ2-7 for the parts outside the CDR3, the full variable domain is GAGVSQSPSNKVTEKGKDVELRCDPISGHTALYWYRQSLGQGLEFLIYFQGNSAPDKSGLPSDRFSAERTGGSVSTLTIQRTQQEDSAVYLCASSLWVTSYEQYFGPGTRLTVT.

This chain links TRBV5-1 with TRBJ1-1; maybe TRBD1 (6 bases). V was trimmed by 4 bases and J by 2 bases, leaving 12 bases between them. The germline V gene has CDR1 SGHRS and CDR2 YFSETQ. This CDR3 has 14 residues. CDR3 nucleotides: TGCGCCAGCAGCACCACGGACAGCAACACTGAAGCTTTCTTT. Translating it yields CASSTTDSNTEAFF.

This clone was detected a few times. The rearrangement joins TRBV4-3 to TRBJ2-7; TRBD1 aligns across 11 bases. V shed 6 bases and J 3 bases; nucleotides not matched to a gene: 7. The germline V gene has CDR1 LGHNA and CDR2 YSLEER. The CDR3 is 15 residues long. The CDR3 DNA follows: TGCGCCAGCAGTCCCTTCGGGACAGGGGGCTACGAGCAGTACTTC. As protein: CASSPFGTGGYEQYF.

V and J are TRBV7-8 and TRBJ2-1; D may be TRBD2 (5 bases). The CDR3 spans 13 residues. V was cut by 1 base and J by 8 bases, with 9 bases left in between. Germline assignment: CDR1 SGHVS and CDR2 FQNEAQ. CDR3 region: CASSLVGDYEQFF. In DNA, the CDR3 is TGTGCCAGCAGCTTAGTGGGAGATTATGAGCAGTTCTTC.

The chain employs TRBV5-1 and TRBJ2-5; D is possibly TRBD1 (5 bases). Germline V gives CDR1 SGHRS, CDR2 YFSETQ. V lost 2 bases, J lost 3 bases, and 11 bases lay in between. The CDR3 covers 14 residues. CDR3 loop: CASSFSGREETQYF. DNA of the CDR3: TGCGCCAGCAGCTTTTCGGGCAGGGAAGAGACCCAGTACTTC.

V and J are TRBV12-3 or TRBV12-4 and TRBJ2-5; D remains ambiguous. The CDR3 length is 12 residues. V shed 3 bases and J shed 5 bases, with 7 bases lying between them. The chain's CDR3 is CASSFFFETQYF. The CDR3 DNA sequence: TGTGCCAGCAGTTTCTTTTTTGAGACCCAGTACTTC.

The V gene is TRBV15, the J gene TRBJ2-1; maybe TRBD2 (6 bases). CDR1 and CDR2 from the germline V gene are LNHNV and YYDKDF (reference sequence). CDR3 length: 16 amino acids. Trimming took off 4 bases at V and 0 bases at J, with 13 bases between the two ends. DNA of the CDR3: TGTGCCACCAGCAAAATAGCGGCTAGCTCCTACAATGAGCAGTTCTTC. The encoded protein is CATSKIAASSYNEQFF.

The V call is TRBV25-1, the J call TRBJ2-7; D is ambiguous. The CDR3 spans 11 residues. Germline CDR1 reads MGHDK; CDR2 reads SYGVNS. The ends were cut back, 8 bases at V and 4 bases at J, with 9 bases in the middle. In DNA form, the CDR3 reads TGTGCCAGCCGGGCAGCTTACGAGCAGTACTTC. As protein: CASRAAYEQYF.

The chain links TRBV30 to TRBJ2-3, with TRBD1 matching 7 bases. The germline gives CDR1 GTSNPN, CDR2 SVGIG (reference sequence). This CDR3 region has 14 residues. The V and J ends lost 5 bases and 5 bases, in that order; junction bases with no gene match: 10. The CDR3 loop is CAWDGQDGEDTQYF. The CDR3 DNA is TGTGCCTGGGACGGACAGGATGGGGAAGATACGCAGTATTTT.

V and J are TRBV9 and TRBJ2-2, with TRBD1 matching over 8 bases. The J segment lost 0 bases and the V segment lost 3 bases, leaving 4 bases of the junction unmatched. The germline CDR1 and CDR2 sequences are SGDLS and YYNGEE. This CDR3 region has 16 residues. The CDR3 sequence is CASSALTGANTGELFF. In DNA, the CDR3 is TGTGCCAGCAGCGCCCTGACAGGGGCGAACACCGGGGAGCTGTTTTTT.

The V and J genes are TRBV13 and TRBJ1-4, with a possible D match to TRBD1 (5 bases). Germline CDR1 and CDR2: PRHDT and FYEKMQ (reference sequence). This CDR3 region has 14 residues. Trimming pared 3 bases from V and 5 bases from J, leaving 10 bases between. In DNA form, the CDR3 reads TGTGCCAGCAGCTTGGGACTGCTGAATGAAAAACTGTTTTTT. As protein: CASSLGLLNEKLFF.

This clone was observed a few times. The chain carries TRBV4-1 and TRBJ1-4, with a possible D match to TRBD1 (5 bases). V was shortened by 5 bases and J by 2 bases, with 9 bases between the two germline ends. CDR1 and CDR2 (germline): MGHRA, YSYEKL. There are 14 residues in the CDR3. The DNA for the CDR3 is TGCGCCAGCAGCTTGGCAGGGACTAATGAAAAACTGTTTTTT. Residues: CASSLAGTNEKLFF.

J is TRBJ2-3 and V is TRBV6-2 or TRBV6-3, with 11 bases identical to TRBD2. CDR3 length: 20 amino acids. V lost 2 bases and J lost 1; bases outside the gene matches: 14. CDR1 is MNHEY and CDR2 is SVGEGT in the germline V gene. The CDR3 DNA is TGTGCCAGCAGTTACAAGGCTAGCGGGGGGTCCATACGCGGCACAGATACGCAGTATTTT. As protein: CASSYKASGGSIRGTDTQYF.

The chain combines TRBV28 with TRBJ1-4; D remains unclear. Per germline, CDR1 MDHEN and CDR2 SYDVKM. The CDR3 spans 15 residues. Trimming left V 3 bases short and J 0 bases short, with 8 bases between. The CDR3 DNA is TGTGCCAGCAGTTTTCTTCCTGCAACTAATGAAAAACTGTTTTTT. Residues: CASSFLPATNEKLFF.

This sequence joins TRBV7-8 and TRBJ2-2; D is unclear. With 8 bases removed from V and 3 bases from J, the gap between germline ends came to 10 bases. CDR3 length equals 13 residues. In germline, CDR1 is SGHVS, CDR2 FQNEAQ. The CDR3: CASVSFDTGELFF. CDR3 DNA: TGTGCCAGCGTTTCTTTCGACACCGGGGAGCTGTTTTTT.

V is TRBV28 and J is TRBJ1-1; D is possibly TRBD1 (5 bases). V lost 6 bases and J 5 bases, leaving 16 bases between the germline ends. Germline-derived CDR1 and CDR2 are MDHEN and SYDVKM. The CDR3 sequence is 14 residues long. Written as DNA, the CDR3 is TGTGCCAGCAGCCGAGCAGGGAGGGTTACTGAAGCTTTCTTT. This gives the protein CASSRAGRVTEAFF.

V and J are TRBV10-3 and TRBJ2-7; 8 bases fit TRBD1. The V gene's germline CDR1 is ENHRY and CDR2 SYGVKD. V lost 3 bases to trimming and J lost 3 bases; unmatched junction nucleotides: 1. The CDR3 has 13 residues. The CDR3 DNA follows: TGTGCCATCAGTGAAGACAGGGGCTACGAGCAGTACTTC. Residues: CAISEDRGYEQYF.

This clone was seen once. This chain uses TRBV12-3 or TRBV12-4 with TRBJ2-1, with D unclear. The CDR3 consists of 13 residues. Trimming took off 6 bases at V and 7 bases at J, with 13 bases between the two ends. CDR3 protein: CASRALRSNEQFF. In nucleotides, the CDR3 is TGTGCCAGCAGAGCCCTCAGGTCAAATGAGCAGTTCTTC.

The J gene is TRBJ2-5, the V gene TRBV6-5, with 9 bases identical to TRBD1. CDR1 is MNHEY, CDR2 SVGAGI, per germline. J gave up 5 bases and V 7 bases, and 8 bases lay outside the gene matches. The CDR3 covers 14 residues. For the CDR3, the DNA is TGTGCCAGCATCAGGGACAGGGTATCGGAGACCCAGTACTTC. Its translation is CASIRDRVSETQYF.

This chain uses TRBV6-2 or TRBV6-3 with TRBJ2-3; possible D gene TRBD1, 6 bases. V lost 0 bases and J lost 2, with 12 bases in between. Germline CDR1 MNHEY, CDR2 SVGEGT. The CDR3 is 16 amino acids. The CDR3 protein is CASSYSTTGFTDTQYF. DNA for the CDR3: TGTGCCAGCAGTTACTCGACGACAGGCTTCACAGATACGCAGTATTTT.

This chain connects TRBV27 to TRBJ1-2; 7 bases map to TRBD1. The CDR3 has 14 residues. J was trimmed by 1 base and V by 4 bases; bases with no gene match: 3. Germline V gives CDR1 MNHEY, CDR2 SMNVEV (reference sequence). The CDR3 sequence: CASSSDRVNYGYTF. The CDR3 coding sequence is TGTGCCAGCAGTTCCGACAGGGTTAACTATGGCTACACCTTC.

This chain joins TRBV5-5 and TRBJ1-4; 10 positions agree with TRBD1. Germline trimming cut 4 bases from V and 7 bases from J; bases unmatched to any gene: 4. This CDR3 contains 14 residues. From germline, CDR1 is SGHKS and CDR2 YYEKEE (reference sequence). The CDR3 bases are TGTGCCAGCAGCACCGGGACAGGGGCTGAAAAACTGTTTTTT. Translation gives CASSTGTGAEKLFF.

J is TRBJ2-7 and V is TRBV18; 7 nucleotides align to TRBD2. The CDR3 consists of 13 residues. The germline CDR1 and CDR2 sequences are KGHSH and LQKENI. V lost 1 base to trimming and J lost 6 bases; unmatched junction nucleotides: 3. The CDR3 sequence: CASSPRGEGEQYV. Written as DNA, the CDR3 is TGTGCCAGCTCACCACGAGGGGAGGGCGAGCAGTACGTC.